These 12 T cell receptor beta chains were sequenced from one sample in a study of cytomegalovirus exposure and HLA in healthy donors. PCR was performed using 60 Vbeta and 13 Jbeta primers. Clones were sequenced by immunoSEQ multiplex PCR, and TCRdb holds only the in-frame ones, with some missing. The table includes 180,000 or so clones, roughly 77% detected once. Sequencing was carried out using PBMCs. All receptors derive from a middle-aged woman in good health and CMV-seropositive.

This clone was seen only a few times. The chain has TRBV30 and TRBJ1-1; perhaps TRBD1 as D (5 bases). This CDR3 is 14 amino acids long. Trimming took 6 bases from V and 1 from J, leaving 15 bases between them. CDR1 GTSNPN and CDR2 SVGIG come from the germline V gene (reference sequence). The CDR3 sequence is CACRSTAQNTEAFF. CDR3 coding DNA: TGTGCCTGCCGTTCGACAGCTCAGAACACTGAAGCTTTCTTT.

The rearrangement links TRBV5-1 to TRBJ1-1; 8 nucleotides match TRBD1. Germline CDR1 is SGHRS and CDR2 is YFSETQ. The CDR3 runs to 14 residues. J was trimmed by 7 bases and V by 4 bases; bases with no gene match: 9. CDR3 protein: CASSNRTGSSEAFF. Written as DNA, the CDR3 is TGCGCCAGCAGCAACCGGACAGGGAGTAGTGAAGCTTTCTTT.

The chain is built from TRBV7-6 and TRBJ1-3, with D hard to call. The CDR3 loop spans 14 amino acids. CDR1 is SGHVS and CDR2 is FNYEAQ in the germline V gene. V lost 7 bases, J lost 0 bases, and 10 bases lay in between. CDR3: CASTQELSGNTIYF. The CDR3 DNA reads as TGTGCCAGCACCCAAGAACTCTCTGGAAACACCATATATTTT.

The genes are TRBV9 and TRBJ1-2; the match to TRBD1 covers 8 bases. From germline, CDR1 is SGDLS and CDR2 YYNGEE. V dropped 1 base and J dropped 2; count of bases not matched to a gene: 10. CDR3 length: 17 amino acids. CDR3 DNA: TGTGCCAGCAGCGTATTGGACAGGGTCAAAAGGAACTATGGCTACACCTTC. Translation: CASSVLDRVKRNYGYTF.

This clone was seen a few times. This chain joins TRBV30 and TRBJ2-7; D is perhaps TRBD2 (6 bases). This CDR3 is 14 amino acids long. Trimming took off 0 bases at V and 6 bases at J, with 15 bases between the two ends. Germline V gives CDR1 GTSNPN, CDR2 SVGIG (reference sequence). The CDR3 protein is CAWSVGTRPAEQYF. The CDR3 DNA follows: TGTGCCTGGAGTGTAGGGACTCGACCCGCCGAGCAGTACTTC. Using reference TRBV30 and TRBJ2-7 for the parts outside the CDR3, the full variable domain is SQTIHQWPATLVQPVGSPLSLECTVEGTSNPNLYWYRQAAGRGLQLLFYSVGIGQISSEVPQNLSASRPQDRQFILSSKKLLLSDSGFYLCAWSVGTRPAEQYFGPGTRLTVT.

The CDR3 DNA reads TGTGCCAGCAGCTCCGGGATGGGAGAGACCCAGTACTTC. This codes for CASSSGMGETQYF. The chain has TRBV7-3 and TRBJ2-5, with D tentatively TRBD2 (5 bases). Germline assignment: CDR1 SGHTA and CDR2 FQGTGA. CDR3 size: 13 residues. Trimming shortened V by 4 bases and J by 4 bases, and 10 bases separated the two germline ends.

The CDR3 DNA follows: TGCGCCAGCAGCCAATTAGGGGCAGGGGAGGGCTACACCTTC. As protein: CASSQLGAGEGYTF. The chain couples TRBV4-1 to TRBJ1-2, with D perhaps TRBD1 (6 bases). Trimming stripped 2 bases from V and 8 bases from J, with 15 bases between. This CDR3 comprises 14 residues. The germline V gene has CDR1 MGHRA and CDR2 YSYEKL.

The chain uses TRBV15 and TRBJ2-1; 13 bases line up with TRBD2. The J segment lost 7 bases and the V segment lost 0 bases, leaving 6 bases of the junction unmatched. This CDR3 region has 17 residues. The germline V gene has CDR1 LNHNV and CDR2 YYDKDF (reference sequence). The CDR3 here is CATSRDWTSGRGNEQFF. CDR3 coding DNA: TGTGCCACCAGCAGAGATTGGACTAGCGGGAGAGGGAATGAGCAGTTCTTC.

In this sample, this clone turned up once. The chain employs TRBV5-1 and TRBJ1-1; 9 nucleotides agree with TRBD1. The CDR3 covers 16 residues. Germline assignment: CDR1 SGHRS and CDR2 YFSETQ. V lost 0 bases and J lost 1; bases outside the gene matches: 4. CDR3 nucleotides: TGCGCCAGCAGCTTGGACAGGGGGCACCCGAACACTGAAGCTTTCTTT. It translates to CASSLDRGHPNTEAFF.

The chain has TRBV10-3 and TRBJ1-1; D is ambiguous. This CDR3 is built from 13 residues. V gave up 2 bases and J gave up 1 base, with 5 bases separating them. CDR1 is ENHRY, CDR2 SYGVKD, per germline. As DNA, the CDR3 is TGTGCCATCAGTGAGACAGAGAACACTGAAGCTTTCTTT. This translates into CAISETENTEAFF.

There are a few counts of this clone. The V call is TRBV5-4, the J call TRBJ2-7; D possibly corresponds to TRBD2 (5 bases). Germline values: CDR1 SGHNT, CDR2 YYREEE (reference sequence). The CDR3 totals 12 residues. Trimming cost V 3 bases and J 5 bases, with 9 bases left between them. The CDR3 spells CASSSTSNEQYF. The DNA for the CDR3 is TGTGCCAGCAGCTCCACTAGTAACGAGCAGTACTTC. Filled out from reference TRBV5-4 and TRBJ2-7, the complete variable domain reads ETGVTQSPTHLIKTRGQQVTLRCSSQSGHNTVSWYQQALGQGPQFIFQYYREEENGRGNFPPRFSGLQFPNYSSELNVNALELDDSALYLCASSSTSNEQYFGPGTRLTVT.

This clone has more than one count but fewer than ten. In DNA form, the CDR3 reads TGTGCCAGCAGCAAGGAGACTAGCGGGTCCGGGGAGCTGTTTTTT. Protein product: CASSKETSGSGELFF. The genes are TRBV5-4 and TRBJ2-2; 10 bases are a match to TRBD2. The V gene end was trimmed by 4 bases and the J gene end by 6 bases; junction bases not matched to a gene: 6. The CDR3 is 15 residues long. Germline assignment: CDR1 SGHNT and CDR2 YYREEE (reference sequence).